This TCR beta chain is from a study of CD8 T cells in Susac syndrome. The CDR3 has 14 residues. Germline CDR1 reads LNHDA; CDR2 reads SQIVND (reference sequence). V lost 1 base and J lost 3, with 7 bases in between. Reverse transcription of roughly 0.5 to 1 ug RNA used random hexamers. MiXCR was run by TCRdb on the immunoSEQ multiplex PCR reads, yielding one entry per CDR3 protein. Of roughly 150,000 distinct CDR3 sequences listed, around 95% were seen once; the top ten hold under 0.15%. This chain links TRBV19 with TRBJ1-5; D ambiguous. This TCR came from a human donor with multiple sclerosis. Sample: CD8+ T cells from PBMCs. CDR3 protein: CASSIVETNQPQHF. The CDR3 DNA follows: TGTGCCAGTAGTATAGTGGAAACCAATCAGCCCCAGCATTTT.